The rows below give T cell receptor beta chains drawn from one sample of a study of naive and memory T cell subsets. TCRdb used MiXCR to reprocess the UMI-ligation and nested PCR reads, holding one entry per CDR3 protein. Of some 150,000 distinct CDR3 sequences in the sample, about 17% were seen once. Input material: naive CD4+ T cells from blood. Receptor source: a human donor in good health. CDR3s include the opening cysteine and the closing phenylalanine or tryptophan. D genes are given only for firm matches. Size is omitted from some rows. Given values are once, few, many or a class for expanded clones.

TRBV27	16	-	-	TRBJ2-6	CASRGRASSGANVLTF	TGTGCCAGCAGAGGAAGGGCCAGCTCTGGGGCCAACGTCCTGACTTTC
TRBV29-1	12	many	-	TRBJ2-3	CSVESGTDTQYF	TGCAGCGTTGAATCGGGCACAGATACGCAGTATTTT
TRBV24-1	13	few	-	TRBJ2-1	CATGGTIIHEQFF	TGTGCCACCGGGGGGACCATAATCCATGAGCAGTTCTTC
TRBV27	14	-	-	TRBJ2-7	CASSPTGIWHEQYF	TGTGCCAGCAGCCCAACGGGGATCTGGCACGAGCAGTACTTC
TRBV6-6	15	few	-	TRBJ1-2	CASSYSGREGYGYTF	TGTGCCAGCAGTTACTCAGGCAGGGAGGGGTATGGCTACACCTTC
TRBV28	15	many	-	TRBJ2-6	CASSLGASGANVLTF	TGTGCCAGCAGTTTGGGGGCCTCTGGGGCCAACGTCCTGACTTTC
TRBV30	13	-	-	TRBJ2-1	CAWSVRSYNEQFF	TGTGCCTGGAGTGTCAGGTCCTACAATGAGCAGTTCTTC
TRBV5-1	15	few	-	TRBJ1-4	CASSPAGPLDEKLFF	TGCGCCAGCAGCCCGGCAGGGCCCCTGGATGAAAAACTGTTTTTT
TRBV6-6	17	-	-	TRBJ2-4	CASTSGVSVGAKNIQYF	TGTGCCAGCACTTCAGGAGTATCGGTTGGAGCCAAAAACATTCAGTACTTC
TRBV3-1	14	few	TRBD1	TRBJ1-1	CASSLYQGDTEAFF	TGTGCCAGCAGCCTCTACCAGGGGGACACTGAAGCTTTCTTT
TRBV15	14	few	TRBD1	TRBJ1-1	CATSRQGAGTEAFF	TGTGCCACCAGCAGACAGGGGGCTGGAACTGAAGCTTTCTTT
TRBV19	14	-	TRBD2	TRBJ2-1	CASSMAGDYNEQFF	TGTGCCAGTAGTATGGCGGGAGACTACAATGAGCAGTTCTTC
TRBV20-1	15	few	-	TRBJ1-1	CSASEGQAQNTEAFF	TGCAGTGCTAGTGAAGGTCAAGCCCAGAACACTGAAGCTTTCTTT
TRBV9	17	-	-	TRBJ1-3	CASSDGGGPVSGNTIYF	TGTGCCAGCAGCGACGGGGGCGGGCCCGTCTCTGGAAACACCATATATTTT
TRBV19	14	-	TRBD1	TRBJ1-5	CASSATGGNQPQHF	TGTGCCAGTAGTGCCACAGGGGGCAATCAGCCCCAGCATTTT
TRBV7-6	14	few	-	TRBJ2-5	CASSLSPKEETQYF	TGTGCCAGCAGCTTATCACCCAAGGAAGAGACCCAGTACTTC
TRBV20-1	13	few	-	TRBJ2-2	CSAPGPNTGELFF	TGCAGTGCCCCCGGGCCTAACACCGGGGAGCTGTTTTTT
TRBV7-9	14	few	-	TRBJ1-1	CASSLSPPGTEAFF	TGTGCCAGCAGCTTATCCCCCCCGGGCACTGAAGCTTTCTTT
TRBV25-1	15	-	TRBD2	TRBJ2-2	CASSDTGRATGELFF	TGTGCCAGCAGTGATACCGGGAGGGCGACCGGGGAGCTGTTTTTT
TRBV7-3	14	few	-	TRBJ1-3	CASSLLVVVNTIYF	TGTGCCAGCAGCTTACTTGTTGTAGTAAACACCATATATTTT
TRBV7-6	16	-	-	TRBJ2-7	CASSLGPGSGNYEQYF	TGTGCCAGCAGCTTAGGACCCGGCAGTGGAAACTACGAGCAGTACTTC
TRBV7-2	17	few	-	TRBJ2-7	CASSLRARAASSYEQYF	TGTGCCAGCAGCTTACGTGCGCGGGCTGCGAGCTCCTACGAGCAGTACTTC
TRBV28	13	many	-	TRBJ1-2	CASSLLGGWGYTF	TGTGCCAGCAGTTTATTGGGGGGTTGGGGCTACACCTTC
TRBV29-1	15	-	TRBD1	TRBJ1-3	CSVFEGGITGNTIYF	TGCAGCGTATTCGAAGGGGGCATCACTGGAAACACCATATATTTT
TRBV20-1	14	-	TRBD1	TRBJ1-5	CSAQPGGAGQPQHF	TGCAGTGCCCAACCAGGGGGCGCAGGGCAGCCCCAGCATTTT
TRBV28	15	-	-	TRBJ1-5	CASSPPGASNQPQHF	TGTGCCAGCAGTCCTCCAGGAGCAAGCAATCAGCCCCAGCATTTT
TRBV11-2	17	-	-	TRBJ2-6	CASSLGQLFSGANVLTF	TGTGCCAGCAGCTTAGGACAGCTATTCTCTGGGGCCAACGTCCTGACTTTC
TRBV7-2	17	few	-	TRBJ2-7	CASSLPLKGRETYEQYF	TGTGCCAGCAGCTTACCTCTCAAGGGGCGGGAAACCTACGAGCAGTACTTC
TRBV20-1	15	-	-	TRBJ2-2	CSASRGHLNTGELFF	TGCAGTGCTAGCCGGGGACACCTGAACACCGGGGAGCTGTTTTTT
TRBV11-1	15	-	-	TRBJ2-2	CASSRRESVTGELFF	TGTGCCAGTAGTCGACGGGAAAGTGTCACCGGGGAGCTGTTTTTT
TRBV7-2	14	-	-	TRBJ2-7	CASSLTVGTYEQYF	TGTGCCAGCAGCTTGACAGTGGGCACGTACGAGCAGTACTTC
TRBV18	16	-	-	TRBJ1-4	CASSAAELMTNEKLFF	TGTGCCAGCTCGGCGGCAGAATTAATGACTAATGAAAAACTGTTTTTT
TRBV2	13	-	-	TRBJ1-5	CASTREANQPQHF	TGTGCCAGCACCAGGGAGGCCAATCAGCCCCAGCATTTT
TRBV18	13	-	-	TRBJ2-3	CASSGLDSTTQYF	TGTGCCAGCTCCGGGTTAGACAGTACTACGCAGTATTTT
TRBV29-1	13	few	TRBD1	TRBJ1-2	CSVGTGSGYGYTF	TGCAGCGTTGGGACAGGGTCTGGCTATGGCTACACCTTC
TRBV19	15	-	TRBD2	TRBJ2-1	CASSKGLAVYNEQFF	TGTGCCAGTAGTAAGGGACTAGCGGTCTACAATGAGCAGTTCTTC
TRBV20-1	15	-	-	TRBJ2-5	CSVTDLQTTLETQYF	TGCAGTGTTACGGACCTCCAGACGACCTTGGAGACCCAGTACTTC
TRBV27	15	-	-	TRBJ1-1	CASSLLGAQNTEAFF	TGTGCCAGCAGTTTACTTGGGGCCCAGAACACTGAAGCTTTCTTT
TRBV10-3	15	few	-	TRBJ2-7	CAISDQRQISYEQYF	TGTGCCATCAGTGACCAAAGACAGATTTCCTACGAGCAGTACTTC
TRBV10-3	17	-	TRBD2	TRBJ2-1	CAISDPGLAGVDNEQFF	TGTGCCATCAGTGACCCCGGACTAGCGGGAGTCGATAATGAGCAGTTCTTC
TRBV6-4	14	-	-	TRBJ2-2	CASSGDANTGELFF	TGTGCCAGCAGTGGGGATGCCAACACCGGGGAGCTGTTTTTT
TRBV6-5	14	many	-	TRBJ1-1	CASSPPGPLTEAFF	TGTGCCAGCAGTCCCCCGGGACCTCTCACTGAAGCTTTCTTT
TRBV18	13	few	-	TRBJ2-3	CASSPDNTDTQYF	TGTGCCAGCTCACCGGACAACACAGATACGCAGTATTTT